The 16 T cell receptor beta chains presented below share a single source sample, sequenced in a study of cytomegalovirus exposure and HLA in healthy donors. Use of 60 Vbeta and 13 Jbeta primers characterized the PCR. Data came from immunoSEQ multiplex PCR; TCRdb stores just in-frame clones and leaves some out. The table lists roughly 180,000 clones, 60% to 80% of them singletons. The sequencing sample was made of PBMCs. The source is a woman aged 50 to 60 in good health and CMV-seropositive.

The V and J genes are TRBV6-5 and TRBJ1-5, with 7 positions matching TRBD1. The CDR3 runs to 13 residues. V was pared by 9 bases and J by 5 bases, with 7 bases of the junction left unmatched. The germline V gene encodes CDR1 MNHEY and CDR2 SVGAGI. The CDR3 here is CASCRDRDQPQHF. The CDR3 coding sequence is TGTGCCAGTTGTAGGGACAGAGATCAGCCCCAGCATTTT.

This clone occurred once. CDR3 nucleotide sequence: TGTGCCAGCAGCCCAGATGTCGAAGATACGCAGTATTTT. It is translated as CASSPDVEDTQYF. V and J are TRBV7-3 and TRBJ2-3; D is uncertain. V was trimmed by 5 bases and J by 5 bases, leaving 11 bases between them. There are 13 residues in the CDR3. CDR1 SGHTA and CDR2 FQGTGA come from the germline V gene. Combining the CDR3 with reference TRBV7-3 and TRBJ2-3 gives the whole variable domain GAGVSQTPSNKVTEKGKYVELRCDPISGHTALYWYRQSLGQGPEFLIYFQGTGAADDSGLPNDRFFAVRPEGSVSTLKIQRTERGDSAVYLCASSPDVEDTQYFGPGTRLTVL.

This chain joins TRBV7-9 and TRBJ1-4; 7 bases match TRBD1. Germline V lookup: CDR1 SEHNR, CDR2 FQNEAQ (reference sequence). The trim removed 6 bases at V and 6 bases at J, leaving 13 bases unmatched. The CDR3 has 16 amino acids. CDR3 in amino acids: CASRPKLQGRYEKLFF. CDR3 bases: TGTGCCAGCAGGCCAAAACTACAGGGGCGATATGAAAAACTGTTTTTT.

The chain links TRBV18 to TRBJ1-6; perhaps TRBD1 as D (5 bases). V lost 4 bases, J lost 3 bases, and 16 bases lay in between. The CDR3 consists of 17 residues. Looked up from germline, CDR1 is KGHSH and CDR2 is LQKENI. The CDR3 bases are TGTGCCAGCTCACGGTCAAGCAGGGCGGACTATAATTCACCCCTCCACTTT. Its translation is CASSRSSRADYNSPLHF.

This clone came up a few times. V is TRBV25-1 and J is TRBJ1-1; 8 bases are a match to TRBD1. Germline values: CDR1 MGHDK, CDR2 SYGVNS. The CDR3 contains 15 residues. V gave up 1 base and J gave up 3 bases; unmatched junction bases: 4. The CDR3 nucleotides read TGTGCCAGCAGTGAATCAGGGGGCCCGGACACTGAAGCTTTCTTT. Protein product: CASSESGGPDTEAFF.

This clone was seen more than once but under ten times. V and J are TRBV27 and TRBJ1-6; 8 bases agree with TRBD1. Germline lookup yields CDR1 MNHEY and CDR2 SMNVEV (reference sequence). This CDR3 has 14 amino acids. Trimming at V came to 4 bases and at J to 10 bases, leaving 6 bases not matched to a gene. CDR3 in DNA: TGTGCCAGCAGTTCGGACAGGGACCAATCACCCCTCCACTTT. Translation: CASSSDRDQSPLHF.

This chain links TRBV29-1 with TRBJ1-2; a possible D gene is TRBD1 (6 bases). From germline, CDR1 is SQVTM and CDR2 ANQGSEA. Trimming removed 7 bases from V and 4 bases from J, with 16 bases in between. This CDR3 has 13 residues. CDR3 amino acids: CSAAGTGPYGYTF. The DNA of the CDR3 is TGCAGCGCCGCTGGCACAGGGCCCTATGGCTACACCTTC.

This clone was seen only once. This chain joins TRBV10-2 and TRBJ2-2; 10 nucleotides agree with TRBD2. Germline CDR1 WSHSY, CDR2 SAAADI. V lost 0 bases and J lost 5; bases outside the gene matches: 3. This CDR3 has 16 amino acids. The CDR3 DNA sequence: TGCGCCAGCAGTGAGTCGCTAGCGGGGGATACCGGGGAGCTGTTTTTT. Encoded protein: CASSESLAGDTGELFF.

V usage is TRBV5-6 and J usage is TRBJ1-1; D may be TRBD1 (5 bases). Germline CDR1 and CDR2: SGHDT and YYEEEE. Trimming removed 0 bases at V and 7 bases at J, with 19 bases between. The CDR3 covers 16 residues. The CDR3 sequence: CASSLAGRGLRGEAFF. The CDR3, as DNA: TGTGCCAGCAGCTTGGCGGGGCGGGGCTTGAGGGGTGAAGCTTTCTTT.

This clone was found a few times. This rearrangement joins TRBV10-3 to TRBJ1-4; the D is unclear. This CDR3 has 14 residues. Trimming removed 6 bases at V and 0 bases at J, with 8 bases between. Looked up from germline, CDR1 is ENHRY and CDR2 is SYGVKD. CDR3 sequence (DNA): TGTGCCATCAGAGATACTGCAACTAATGAAAAACTGTTTTTT. It specifies CAIRDTATNEKLFF.

The chain carries TRBV5-4 and TRBJ2-5; tentative D call: TRBD1 (5 bases). Deletions cut 2 bases from V and 4 bases from J, with 12 bases between. CDR1 SGHNT and CDR2 YYREEE come from the germline V gene (reference sequence). This CDR3 contains 14 residues. In DNA form, the CDR3 reads TGTGCCAGCAGCTTAGGCGCAGGGTCAGAGACCCAGTACTTC. This gives the protein CASSLGAGSETQYF. Drawing the rest from reference TRBV5-4 and TRBJ2-5, the complete variable domain is ETGVTQSPTHLIKTRGQQVTLRCSSQSGHNTVSWYQQALGQGPQFIFQYYREEENGRGNFPPRFSGLQFPNYSSELNVNALELDDSALYLCASSLGAGSETQYFGPGTRLLVL.

The CDR3 DNA is TGTGCCAGCAGTTACTCGACTCAGGGTGGCTCACCCCTCCACTTT. This sequence encodes CASSYSTQGGSPLHF. This chain uses TRBV6-5 with TRBJ1-6; D may be TRBD1 (5 bases). The CDR3 extends over 15 amino acids. Per the germline V gene, CDR1 is MNHEY and CDR2 is SVGAGI. The V end lost 0 bases, the J end lost 10 bases, and 13 bases lay between the germline ends.

The CDR3 here is CASSQRGGGMVNEQFF. In DNA, the CDR3 is TGTGCCAGCAGCCAGAGGGGAGGGGGAATGGTCAATGAGCAGTTCTTC. The chain combines TRBV4-2 with TRBJ2-1, with D possibly TRBD2 on 7 matching bases. This CDR3 has 16 residues. The V gene lost 3 bases and the J gene lost 6 bases, with 18 bases spanning the gap. Germline V gives CDR1 LGHNA, CDR2 YNFKEQ.

The rearrangement joins TRBV16 to TRBJ2-7; the match to TRBD1 covers 7 bases. Germline CDR1 is KGHSY and CDR2 is FQNENV. The J segment lost 6 bases and the V segment lost 2 bases, leaving 13 bases of the junction unmatched. The CDR3 covers 16 residues. The CDR3, as DNA: TGTGCCAGCAGCCAAGCAGGGGGTAAATATGGGGGCGAGCAGTACTTC. Its protein is CASSQAGGKYGGEQYF.

This sequence joins TRBV29-1 and TRBJ2-7, with D unresolved. This CDR3 region has 9 residues. Trimming pared 8 bases from V and 3 bases from J, leaving 5 bases between. The V gene's germline CDR1 is SQVTM and CDR2 ANQGSEA. CDR3 DNA: TGCAGCCCCCGCTACGAGCAGTACTTC. Translating it yields CSPRYEQYF.

This chain joins TRBV12-5 and TRBJ2-2, with TRBD1 identical over 9 bases. V lost 5 bases and J lost 5; bases outside the gene matches: 12. The V gene's germline CDR1 is LGHNT and CDR2 FRNRAP. The CDR3 has 17 amino acids. In DNA, the CDR3 is TGTGCTAGTGGTCCCGGACAGGGGATGATAAATACCGGGGAGCTGTTTTTT. This translates into CASGPGQGMINTGELFF. Full variable domain (missing parts from reference TRBV12-5 and TRBJ2-2): DARVTQTPRHKVTEMGQEVTMRCQPILGHNTVFWYRQTMMQGLELLAYFRNRAPLDDSGMPKDRFSAEMPDATLATLKIQPSEPRDSAVYFCASGPGQGMINTGELFFGEGSRLTVL.